This TCR beta chain emerged from a study of PD-1 blockade in classical Hodgkin lymphoma. General study results and limits: Repertoire difference causes, possibly disease activity or prior therapy, remain undefined.

Assay: immunoSEQ multiplex PCR; the TCRdb copy retains only in-frame clones and omits some. The profile shows tens of thousands of clones, 75% to 90% of them singletons. Specified time point: cycle 4 day 1 (C4D1), after five to seven weeks of nivolumab. All patients relapsed after autologous stem cell transplantation, and brentuximab vedotin exposure varied. Purification of CD4+ T cells from thawed PBMCs was performed via magnetic negative selection. The V and J ends lost 3 bases and 1 base respectively, with 6 bases between them. The CDR3 spans 13 residues. Germline V gives CDR1 SEHNR, CDR2 FQNEAQ (reference sequence). This clone has a handful of counts. The antigen remains undetermined.

The material sequenced was CD4+ T cells from blood, taken before the fourth cycle of nivolumab. This chain uses TRBV7-9 with TRBJ1-1, with a possible D match to TRBD1 (5 bases). The TCR sequence derives from a human donor with classical Hodgkin lymphoma. The CDR3 nucleotides read TGTGCCAGCAGCTTCCAGGGGAACACTGAAGCTTTCTTT. Translating gives CASSFQGNTEAFF.